These 31 T cell receptor beta chains originate from one sample sequenced in a study of blood T cell repertoires in COVID-19. The repertoire was sequenced with immunoSEQ multiplex PCR; TCRdb's copy has only in-frame clones and lacks some. The profile shows nearly 100,000 clones, 86% of them singletons. Material: peripheral blood. Receptors were obtained from a man older than 75 with acute or convalescent COVID-19.

The CDR3 DNA sequence: TGTGCCAGCAGTTTGGGGACAGGAACCTACTACGAGCAGTACTTC. Protein: CASSLGTGTYYEQYF. The gene calls are TRBV6-5 and TRBJ2-7, with 8 bases identical to TRBD1. J lost 3 bases, V lost 4 bases, and 8 bases had no gene match. Germline-derived CDR1 and CDR2 are MNHEY and SVGAGI. CDR3 length equals 15 residues.

The chain employs TRBV5-6 and TRBJ1-2; a weak D match, TRBD1 (5 bases). This CDR3 is built from 15 residues. Germline V gene lookup returns CDR1 SGHDT and CDR2 YYEEEE. V was clipped by 2 bases and J by 0 bases, with 11 bases between them. DNA for the CDR3: TGTGCCAGCAGCTTTGGGACTCAAGCTAACTATGGCTACACCTTC. Amino acids: CASSFGTQANYGYTF. The entire variable domain, with the rest obtained from reference TRBV5-6 and TRBJ1-2, is as follows: DAGVTQSPTHLIKTRGQQVTLRCSPKSGHDTVSWYQQALGQGPQFIFQYYEEEERQRGNFPDRFSGHQFPNYSSELNVNALLLGDSALYLCASSFGTQANYGYTFGSGTRLTVV.

The V and J genes are TRBV19 and TRBJ2-3, with 7 bases aligning to TRBD1. The CDR3 loop spans 15 amino acids. The germline CDR1 and CDR2 sequences are LNHDA and SQIVND (reference sequence). Trimming at V came to 1 base and at J to 3 bases, leaving 4 bases not matched to a gene. CDR3 protein: CASSIGPTGTDTQYF. CDR3 sequence (DNA): TGTGCCAGTAGTATAGGGCCGACAGGGACAGATACGCAGTATTTT.

The chain combines TRBV7-9 with TRBJ1-1, with D perhaps TRBD1 (5 bases). V was cut by 2 bases and J by 2 bases, with 9 bases left in between. Germline lookup yields CDR1 SEHNR and CDR2 FQNEAQ (reference sequence). This CDR3 contains 14 residues. CDR3 DNA sequence: TGTGCCAGCAGCTTACAGGGAATCAACACTGAAGCTTTCTTT. Its protein product is CASSLQGINTEAFF. The full variable domain, in which reference TRBV7-9 and TRBJ1-1 provide the parts outside the CDR3, is DTGVSQNPRHKITKRGQNVTFRCDPISEHNRLYWYRQTLGQGPEFLTYFQNEAQLEKSRLLSDRFSAERPKGSFSTLEIQRTEQGDSAMYLCASSLQGINTEAFFGQGTRLTVV.

The chain is built from TRBV28 and TRBJ2-7; no clear D. V was shortened by 7 bases and J by 6 bases, with 22 bases between the two germline ends. CDR3 length: 15 residues. Per the germline V gene, CDR1 is MDHEN and CDR2 is SYDVKM. The CDR3 sequence: CASMASLGLLFEQYF. Written as DNA, the CDR3 is TGTGCCAGCATGGCCTCTCTGGGCTTACTCTTCGAGCAGTACTTC.

The chain combines TRBV6-6 with TRBJ2-3; a weak D match, TRBD1 (6 bases). V was trimmed by 2 bases and J by 1 base, leaving 7 bases between them. The germline V gene has CDR1 MNHNY and CDR2 SVGAGI (reference sequence). The CDR3 totals 14 residues. As DNA, the CDR3 is TGTGCCAGCAGTTACAGGACAGGCACAGATACGCAGTATTTT. This translates into CASSYRTGTDTQYF.

The V call is TRBV7-2, the J call TRBJ1-3; 9 positions agree with TRBD1. Germline V gene data show CDR1 as SGHTA and CDR2 as FQGNSA. The CDR3 length is 17 residues. Trimming at V came to 5 bases and at J to 1 base, leaving 9 bases not matched to a gene. The CDR3 sequence: CASSLTGQGSSGNTIYF. CDR3 DNA sequence: TGTGCCAGCAGCCTTACGGGACAGGGTTCGTCTGGAAACACCATATATTTT. Combining the CDR3 with reference TRBV7-2 and TRBJ1-3 gives the whole variable domain GAGVSQSPSNKVTEKGKDVELRCDPISGHTALYWYRQSLGQGLEFLIYFQGNSAPDKSGLPSDRFSAERTGGSVSTLTIQRTQQEDSAVYLCASSLTGQGSSGNTIYFGEGSWLTVV.

The genes are TRBV6-5 and TRBJ1-2, with 9 positions matching TRBD1. Germline-derived CDR1 and CDR2 are MNHEY and SVGAGI. The trim removed 4 bases at V and 5 bases at J, leaving 5 bases unmatched. This CDR3 is built from 14 residues. CDR3 bases: TGTGCCAGCAGTTGGGACAGGGAAGGATATGGCTACACCTTC. Its translation: CASSWDREGYGYTF.

The chain couples TRBV4-1 to TRBJ2-1; 7 bases agree with TRBD2. Germline CDR1 is MGHRA and CDR2 is YSYEKL. V was clipped by 1 base and J by 1 base; unmatched bases: 4. This CDR3 has 16 amino acids. This CDR3 reads CASSQGLAGSYNEQFF. The DNA for the CDR3 is TGCGCCAGCAGCCAAGGGTTAGCGGGTTCCTACAATGAGCAGTTCTTC.

V and J are TRBV5-4 and TRBJ2-1; maybe TRBD1 (8 bases). The CDR3 extends over 14 amino acids. CDR1 and CDR2 from the germline V gene are SGHNT and YYREEE (reference sequence). Trimming cost V 4 bases and J 8 bases, with 16 bases left between them. The CDR3 protein is CASSRRQGRDEQFF. CDR3 DNA: TGTGCCAGCAGCCGGAGACAGGGGAGGGATGAGCAGTTCTTC.

In this sample, this clone turned up a few times. The rearrangement joins TRBV6-5 to TRBJ1-2; perhaps TRBD1 as D (5 bases). V shed 7 bases and J shed 5 bases, with 8 bases lying between them. Germline V CDR1 and CDR2: MNHEY, SVGAGI. The CDR3 length is 11 residues. CDR3 in DNA: TGTGCCAGCACCGGGGGTTATGGCTACACCTTC. This codes for CASTGGYGYTF.

The chain employs TRBV2 and TRBJ2-7; 15 nucleotides align to TRBD2. V gave up 6 bases and J gave up 7 bases; unmatched junction bases: 7. The CDR3 contains 15 residues. CDR1 is SNHLY, CDR2 FYNNEI, per germline. As DNA, the CDR3 is TGTGCCAGCAGCTCCGGACTAGCGGGAGGGGGTGAGCAGTACTTC. Translating gives CASSSGLAGGGEQYF.

This clone has just one count. The chain uses TRBV7-2 and TRBJ2-7; 13 bases map to TRBD2. The CDR3 runs to 18 residues. Germline assignment: CDR1 SGHTA and CDR2 FQGNSA. J gave up 1 base and V 5 bases, and 11 bases lay outside the gene matches. The CDR3 coding sequence is TGTGCCAGCAGCCCTACTAGCGGGAGGGCCAAAGGGTCCTACGAGCAGTACTTC. It codes for CASSPTSGRAKGSYEQYF.

The rearrangement uses TRBV7-2 and TRBJ1-2, with 8 nucleotides matching TRBD1. The ends lost 4 bases at V and 4 bases at J; junction bases unmatched: 11. CDR3 size: 16 residues. Germline-derived CDR1 and CDR2 are SGHTA and FQGNSA. CDR3 amino acids: CASSSNTGGPFYGYTF. The CDR3 region has the DNA TGTGCCAGCAGCTCAAATACAGGGGGACCCTTCTATGGCTACACCTTC.

The J gene is TRBJ2-7, the V gene TRBV2; 7 positions agree with TRBD1. Germline V lookup: CDR1 SNHLY, CDR2 FYNNEI. This CDR3 contains 13 residues. Unmatched junction bases numbered 3, after V lost 4 bases and J lost 3 bases. For the CDR3, the DNA is TGTGCCAGCAGTGGGACAGGTATCTACGAGCAGTACTTC. Protein sequence: CASSGTGIYEQYF.

The chain joins TRBV6-5 to TRBJ1-2, with 8 nucleotides matching TRBD1. V shed 7 bases, J shed 1 base, and the junction held 8 bases outside the gene matches. CDR3 size: 15 residues. In germline, CDR1 is MNHEY, CDR2 SVGAGI. CDR3 residues: CASNVGTGRNYGYTF. CDR3 DNA sequence: TGTGCCAGCAACGTAGGGACAGGCCGTAACTATGGCTACACCTTC.

This chain joins TRBV28 and TRBJ2-5, with TRBD1 matching over 10 bases. After removal of 6 bases from V and 3 bases from J, the junction contained 10 bases not matched to a gene. Germline loops: CDR1 MDHEN, CDR2 SYDVKM. This CDR3 comprises 16 residues. The CDR3, as DNA: TGTGCCAGCAGCACCTCAAATGGACAGGGGGAAGAGACCCAGTACTTC. This encodes CASSTSNGQGEETQYF. Full variable domain (rest looked up from reference TRBV28 and TRBJ2-5): DVKVTQSSRYLVKRTGEKVFLECVQDMDHENMFWYRQDPGLGLRLIYFSYDVKMKEKGDIPEGYSVSREKKERFSLILESASTNQTSMYLCASSTSNGQGEETQYFGPGTRLLVL.

V usage is TRBV19 and J usage is TRBJ1-2, with D perhaps matching TRBD1 (6 bases). Trimming took 0 bases from V and 3 from J, leaving 14 bases between them. The CDR3 contains 16 residues. Germline V gene data show CDR1 as LNHDA and CDR2 as SQIVND (reference sequence). CDR3 sequence reads: CASSIEATGEHYGYTF. The DNA of the CDR3 is TGTGCCAGTAGTATAGAGGCGACAGGCGAACACTATGGCTACACCTTC. The whole variable domain, remainder taken from reference TRBV19 and TRBJ1-2, is DGGITQSPKYLFRKEGQNVTLSCEQNLNHDAMYWYRQDPGQGLRLIYYSQIVNDFQKGDIAEGYSVSREKKESFPLTVTSAQKNPTAFYLCASSIEATGEHYGYTFGSGTRLTVV.

The chain is built from TRBV5-1 and TRBJ1-2; tentatively, D is TRBD1 (5 bases). Germline assignment: CDR1 SGHRS and CDR2 YFSETQ. There are 14 residues in the CDR3. Between the trimmed V and J ends, which lost 0 bases and 3 bases, there was a span of 9 bases. The CDR3 DNA reads TGCGCCAGCAGCTTGGTTGGGGGGGACTATGGCTACACCTTC. It codes for CASSLVGGDYGYTF.

This chain joins TRBV29-1 and TRBJ2-5; D might be TRBD1 (6 bases). V lost 2 bases and J lost 2, with 9 bases in between. Germline CDR1 and CDR2: SQVTM and ANQGSEA. The CDR3 sequence is 13 residues long. The CDR3 coding sequence is TGCAGCGTTGAATGGGGGACACAAGAGACCCAGTACTTC. Translation gives CSVEWGTQETQYF. The variable domain in full, with the rest retrieved from reference TRBV29-1 and TRBJ2-5, is SAVISQKPSRDICQRGTSLTIQCQVDSQVTMMFWYRQQPGQSLTLIATANQGSEATYESGFVIDKFPISRPNLTFSTLTVSNMSPEDSSIYLCSVEWGTQETQYFGPGTRLLVL.

V usage is TRBV7-8 and J usage is TRBJ2-2; possibly TRBD1 for D (6 bases). Germline V lookup: CDR1 SGHVS, CDR2 FQNEAQ. Trimming took off 5 bases at V and 6 bases at J, with 16 bases between the two ends. The CDR3 totals 15 residues. The chain's CDR3 is CASSPGAGVPGELFF. The CDR3 DNA follows: TGTGCCAGCAGCCCTGGGGCAGGGGTTCCCGGGGAGCTGTTTTTT.

The rearrangement uses TRBV19 and TRBJ2-1; possible D gene TRBD1, 5 bases. CDR1 is LNHDA, CDR2 SQIVND, per germline (reference sequence). The CDR3 has 15 amino acids. Trimming took 3 bases from V and 3 from J, leaving 12 bases between them. CDR3 in DNA: TGTGCCAGTAGTATCGCCGCCCAGGGCTACAATGAGCAGTTCTTC. Residues: CASSIAAQGYNEQFF.

The gene calls are TRBV27 and TRBJ2-6, with D maybe TRBD2 (5 bases). Germline V lookup: CDR1 MNHEY, CDR2 SMNVEV (reference sequence). Trimming left V 2 bases short and J 2 bases short, with 16 bases between. The CDR3 totals 18 residues. The CDR3 DNA is TGTGCCAGCAGTTTAGGGAGTCCTGGTGGAACTGGGGCCAACGTCCTGACTTTC. It specifies CASSLGSPGGTGANVLTF.

The chain uses TRBV2 and TRBJ1-2, with D perhaps TRBD1 (6 bases). The CDR3 totals 16 residues. Between the trimmed V and J ends, which lost 0 bases and 2 bases, there was a span of 13 bases. CDR1 is SNHLY and CDR2 is FYNNEI in the germline V gene. CDR3 nucleotide sequence: TGTGCCAGCAGTGAAGCCCAAGGGAGGGGGAACTATGGCTACACCTTC. Its protein product is CASSEAQGRGNYGYTF.

The rearrangement joins TRBV3-1 (or the pseudogene TRBV3-2) to TRBJ2-7; tentatively, D is TRBD1 (6 bases). V lost 4 bases, J lost 3 bases, and 13 bases lay in between. The CDR3 runs 14 residues. Germline CDR1 and CDR2: LGHDT and YNNKEL (reference sequence). The CDR3, as DNA: TGTGCCAGCAGCCCTGATCGGACAGTCTACGAGCAGTACTTC. Amino acid sequence: CASSPDRTVYEQYF.

This chain uses TRBV5-4 with TRBJ2-3; possible D gene TRBD1, 6 bases. The CDR3 has 14 residues. Germline V lookup: CDR1 SGHNT, CDR2 YYREEE (reference sequence). Trimming left V 4 bases short and J 6 bases short, with 15 bases between. The CDR3 nucleotides read TGTGCCAGCAGCCTAGGACAGCCTGCGGATACGCAGTATTTT. Protein sequence: CASSLGQPADTQYF. The full variable domain, rest sourced from reference TRBV5-4 and TRBJ2-3, is ETGVTQSPTHLIKTRGQQVTLRCSSQSGHNTVSWYQQALGQGPQFIFQYYREEENGRGNFPPRFSGLQFPNYSSELNVNALELDDSALYLCASSLGQPADTQYFGPGTRLTVL.

V is TRBV7-2 and J is TRBJ2-5, with 9 bases matching TRBD1. The CDR3 covers 15 residues. V was pared by 5 bases and J by 2 bases, with 6 bases of the junction left unmatched. Per germline, CDR1 SGHTA and CDR2 FQGNSA. The CDR3, as DNA: TGTGCCAGCAGCGACCCCGGGACAGGGCAAGAGACCCAGTACTTC. It is translated as CASSDPGTGQETQYF.

The genes are TRBV29-1 and TRBJ2-2; D is uncertain. V was shortened by 5 bases and J by 10 bases, with 17 bases between the two germline ends. The CDR3 spans 13 residues. The germline CDR1 and CDR2 sequences are SQVTM and ANQGSEA. The CDR3 sequence is CSVIPQSHPELFF. The DNA of the CDR3 is TGCAGCGTTATCCCACAGTCCCACCCGGAGCTGTTTTTT.

This chain connects TRBV15 to TRBJ2-7; 7 bases map to TRBD1. With V trimmed by 6 bases and J by 1 base, 18 bases remained unmatched. The germline V gene has CDR1 LNHNV and CDR2 YYDKDF (reference sequence). This CDR3 is 18 amino acids long. CDR3 loop: CATRRGLPGQQLSYEQYF. The CDR3 DNA follows: TGTGCCACCAGACGAGGCTTACCGGGACAGCAACTATCCTACGAGCAGTACTTC.

In nucleotides, the CDR3 is TGTGCCAGTAGAAATACAGGGGGCCTCCCCTCAAGACTGTTTTTT. This sequence encodes CASRNTGGLPSRLFF. The V call is TRBV19, the J call TRBJ2-2; 9 bases agree with TRBD1. J lost 14 bases, V lost 6 bases, and 16 bases had no gene match. CDR1 is LNHDA and CDR2 is SQIVND in the germline V gene (reference sequence). The CDR3 is made up of 15 amino acids. Full variable domain (outside the CDR3, taken from reference TRBV19 and TRBJ2-2): DGGITQSPKYLFRKEGQNVTLSCEQNLNHDAMYWYRQDPGQGLRLIYYSQIVNDFQKGDIAEGYSVSREKKESFPLTVTSAQKNPTAFYLCASRNTGGLPSRLFFGEGSRLTVL.

V usage is TRBV5-4 and J usage is TRBJ2-2; 7 positions match TRBD1. Germline CDR1 is SGHNT and CDR2 is YYREEE (reference sequence). V was clipped by 4 bases and J by 6 bases; unmatched bases: 9. CDR3 size: 15 residues. CDR3 DNA sequence: TGTGCCAGCAGCCTGGGACAGCTAGGGGCCGGGGAGCTGTTTTTT. It yields the protein CASSLGQLGAGELFF.